The T cell receptor beta chain described here comes from a study of CD8+CD57+ T cells in acquired aplastic anemia. Patients chosen for sequencing had shown CD8+CD57+ cell expansion by flow cytometry. With respect to this clonotype: A junction boundary mismatches the germline segment, possibly from a read error.

Germline lookup yields CDR1 SGHTA and CDR2 FQGNSA. The length of the CDR3 is 17 residues. Genomic DNA acted as the template from which TCR beta VDJ combination and CDR3 sequence profiling were carried out. TCRdb re-analysed the reads in MiXCR, keeping a single row per CDR3 protein. The table lists around 210,000 distinct CDR3 sequences, more than 55% of them singletons. The sequenced material came from sorted CD4+, CD8+, or CD8+CD57+ T cells (not recorded which) from PBMCs. The receptor comes from a human donor with aplastic anemia. The chain uses TRBV7-2 and TRBJ1-1; 11 bases match TRBD1. CDR3 nucleotide sequence: TGTGCTAGCAGCTTGGACAGGGGGCGGGTCACGCACACTGAAGCTTTCTTT. It is translated as CASSLDRGRVTHTEAFF.